This TCR beta chain was profiled in a study of OX40 agonist ivuxolimab in advanced cancers. In the study overall: The costimulatory receptor OX40 (CD134) was targeted by ivuxolimab, a fully human IgG2 agonistic monoclonal antibody. Intravenous ivuxolimab was administered to patients every 2 weeks at six dose levels: 0.01, 0.1, 0.3, 1.5, 3 and 10 mg/kg. Among the roughly 54 dose-escalation patients, about 20 had hepatocellular carcinoma, 15 or so melanoma, 9 renal cell carcinoma and 9 head and neck cancer. The dose-escalation cohort was approximately 83% male with a mean age of approximately 59 years, ranging from about 23 to 85. Prior anti-PD-1, anti-PD-L1 or anti-CTLA-4 therapy was permitted, and checkpoint inhibitors had been received by 30% to 40% of dose-escalation patients. Partial responses occurred in three dose-escalation patients, of whom one had hepatocellular carcinoma and two had cutaneous melanoma. Peripheral TCRbeta sequencing was intended to test whether TCR sequence diversity was altered and clonal T-cell expansion was caused by ivuxolimab. The monotherapy dose-escalation portion (N ≈ 52 patients) of the phase I ivuxolimab trial is reported in the paper. Beyond this particular receptor, the publication reports: Clonal expansion of both CD4+ and CD8+ blood T cells was observed from baseline to week 6 at doses 0.1 to 3.0 mg/kg. The antigen specificity of the peripheral T cells that underwent clonal expansion was not determined. In the 0.1-3.0 mg/kg groups, partial responders were among the patients with the lowest normalized peripheral clonal expansion, particularly in CD8+ T cells. On average, CD8+ T cells showed more expanded clones than CD4+ T cells after ivuxolimab. Low levels of normalized T-cell clonal expansion were also shown by some nonresponding patients.

Patients with autoimmune disease history or receiving systemic immunosuppression were excluded from the trial. Peripheral blood for TCR sequencing was collected from all dose cohorts at baseline, on cycle 4 day 1, and on cycle 7 day 1. Samples came from an open-label, multicenter, first-in-human phase I dose-escalation trial of ivuxolimab. Adults with locally advanced or metastatic head and neck squamous cell, hepatocellular, melanoma or renal cell carcinoma were enrolled in the trial. Before TCR sequencing, CD4+ and CD8+ T cells were separately sorted from peripheral blood. The CDR3 has 15 amino acids, counting the end cysteine and phenylalanine. The CDR3 DNA has 45 bases and is translated from base 1. CDR1 and CDR2 (SGHNT, YYREEE) derive from the germline V gene (reference sequence). V is cut back by 0 bases and J by 8 bases, with 9 bases in the junction unmatched. This clone was detected only a few times. Its target antigen remains unknown. The sample holds no much larger clone one base away, and base qualities are not on file.

Genomic DNA was extracted from sorted cells for sequencing of the TCRbeta CDR3 region. The immunoSEQ Assay was used to sequence the TCRbeta CDR3 regions. Sourced from immuneACCESS, this table was stored by TCRdb with only in-frame sequences that have V and J called. A share of the clones is absent; for the studies checked, an unresolved V gene accounts for under half, and the remainder has no known explanation. The sample contains roughly 79,000 clones, approximately 80% of them found a single time. The top ten clones comprise 0.45% to 0.6% of the sample. The receptor chain draws on TRBV5-4 and TRBJ2-7; 9 bases in the junction line up with TRBD1. The clonotype comes from an adult with an advanced solid tumor such as melanoma, head and neck, liver or kidney cancer. This sample comprised CD4+ or CD8+ T cells sorted from blood, obtained in a trial of the OX40 agonist ivuxolimab. The DNA sequence reads TGTGCCAGCAGCTTGGGGGGACAGGGCGTTGGGCAGCAGTACTTC. This sequence encodes CASSLGGQGVGQQYF.